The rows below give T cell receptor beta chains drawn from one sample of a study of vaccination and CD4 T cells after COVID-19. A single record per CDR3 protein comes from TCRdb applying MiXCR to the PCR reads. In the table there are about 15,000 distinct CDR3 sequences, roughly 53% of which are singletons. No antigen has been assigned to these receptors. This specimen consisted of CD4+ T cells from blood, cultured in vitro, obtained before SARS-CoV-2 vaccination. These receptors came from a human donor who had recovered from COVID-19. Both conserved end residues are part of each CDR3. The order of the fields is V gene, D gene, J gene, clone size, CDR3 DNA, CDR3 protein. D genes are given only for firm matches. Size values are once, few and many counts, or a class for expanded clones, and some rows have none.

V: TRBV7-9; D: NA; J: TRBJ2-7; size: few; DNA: TGTGCCAGCAGCTTAGACAGGGCCGAGCAGTACTTC; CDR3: CASSLDRAEQYF
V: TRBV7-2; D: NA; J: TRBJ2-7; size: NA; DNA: TGTGCCAGCAGCCCGGGCTCCAACCGTCCCGAGCAGTACTTC; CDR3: CASSPGSNRPEQYF
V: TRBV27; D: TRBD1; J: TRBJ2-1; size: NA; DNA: TGTGCCATCCGGGACAGGGGGCGGCATGAGCAGTTCTTC; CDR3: CAIRDRGRHEQFF
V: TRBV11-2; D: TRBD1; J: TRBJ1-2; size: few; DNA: TGTGCCAGCAGATCGGACAGGGGTAACTATGGCTACACCTTC; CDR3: CASRSDRGNYGYTF
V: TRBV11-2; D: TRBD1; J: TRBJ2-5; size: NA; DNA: TGTGCCAGCAGCTTAGACAGGGGGCGCCAAGAGACCCAGTACTTC; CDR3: CASSLDRGRQETQYF
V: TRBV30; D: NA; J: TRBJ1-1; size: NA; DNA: TGTGCCTGGACACAGGTGCCCACTGAAGCTTTCTTT; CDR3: CAWTQVPTEAFF
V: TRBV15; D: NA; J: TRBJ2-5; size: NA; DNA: TGTGCCACCAGCAGAGATACGGGACCACAAGAGACCCAGTACTTC; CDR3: CATSRDTGPQETQYF
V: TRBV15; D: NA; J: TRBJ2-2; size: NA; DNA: TGTGCCACCAGCAGTCAGGGTAACACCGGGGAGCTGTTTTTT; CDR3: CATSSQGNTGELFF
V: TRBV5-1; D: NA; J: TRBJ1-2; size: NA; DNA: TGCGCCAGCAGCTTGGAGGGCAGTAACTATGGCTACACCTTC; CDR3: CASSLEGSNYGYTF
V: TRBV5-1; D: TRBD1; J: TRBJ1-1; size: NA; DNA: TGCGCCAGCAGCTGGACAGGGGACACTGAAGCTTTCTTT; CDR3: CASSWTGDTEAFF
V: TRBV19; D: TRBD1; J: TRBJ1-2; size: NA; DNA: TGTGCCAGTAGGAAACAGGGGGCATCTGGCTACACCTTC; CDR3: CASRKQGASGYTF
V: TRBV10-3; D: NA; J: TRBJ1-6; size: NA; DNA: TGTGCCACCCTGGGAGGGGCTAATTCACCCCTCCACTTT; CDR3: CATLGGANSPLHF
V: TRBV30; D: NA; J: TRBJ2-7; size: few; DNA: TGTGCCTGGAGTGTAAAGGGGGCCTACGAGCAGTACTTC; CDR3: CAWSVKGAYEQYF
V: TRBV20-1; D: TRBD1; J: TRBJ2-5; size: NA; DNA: TGCAGTGCTAGCGGACAGGGCCAAGAGACCCAGTACTTC; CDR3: CSASGQGQETQYF
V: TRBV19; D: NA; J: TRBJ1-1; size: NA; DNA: TGTGCCAGTAGTATGCGGGGTACCACTGAAGCTTTCTTT; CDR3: CASSMRGTTEAFF
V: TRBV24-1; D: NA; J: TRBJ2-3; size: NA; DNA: TGTGCCACCAGCTCCTCTGAGGGGCGCACAGATACGCAGTATTTT; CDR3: CATSSSEGRTDTQYF
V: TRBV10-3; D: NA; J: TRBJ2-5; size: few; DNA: TGTGCCATCAGTGAGACATCCCAAGAGACCCAGTACTTC; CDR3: CAISETSQETQYF
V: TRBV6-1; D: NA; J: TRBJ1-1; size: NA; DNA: TGTGCCAGCAGTAGAGAAACTACAGGGATGAACACTGAAGCTTTCTTT; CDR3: CASSRETTGMNTEAFF
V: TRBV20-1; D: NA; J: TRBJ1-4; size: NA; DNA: TGCAGTGCTAGACAGGGAACTAATGAAAAACTGTTTTTT; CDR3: CSARQGTNEKLFF
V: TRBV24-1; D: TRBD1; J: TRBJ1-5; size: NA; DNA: TGTGCCACCAGTGTTCGGGACAGCCTCAATCAGCCCCAGCATTTT; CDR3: CATSVRDSLNQPQHF
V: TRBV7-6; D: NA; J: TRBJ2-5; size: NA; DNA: TGTGCCAGCAGCCCCTCGGAGACCCAGTACTTC; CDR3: CASSPSETQYF
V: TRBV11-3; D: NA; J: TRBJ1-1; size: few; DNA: TGTGCCAGCAGCTTAGGCCAGGGTTACACTGAAGCTTTCTTT; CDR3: CASSLGQGYTEAFF
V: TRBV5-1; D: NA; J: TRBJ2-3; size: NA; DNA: TGCGCCAGCAGCTTGGTACAAGGGGCAGATACGCAGTATTTT; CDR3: CASSLVQGADTQYF
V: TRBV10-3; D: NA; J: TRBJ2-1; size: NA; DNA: TGTGCCATCAGTGAGTCAGCAGTAGCTGAGCAGTTCTTC; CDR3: CAISESAVAEQFF
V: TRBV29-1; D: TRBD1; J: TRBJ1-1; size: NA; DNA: TGCAGCGTCACAGGGGTATTAAACACTGAAGCTTTCTTT; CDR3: CSVTGVLNTEAFF
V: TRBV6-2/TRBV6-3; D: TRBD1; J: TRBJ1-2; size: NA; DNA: TGTGCCAGCACGACAGGGCCCCATGGCTACACCTTC; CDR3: CASTTGPHGYTF
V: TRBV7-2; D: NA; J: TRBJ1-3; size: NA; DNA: TGTGCCAGCAGCTTAGAGGGTTTGGGAAACACCATATATTTT; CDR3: CASSLEGLGNTIYF